This T cell receptor (beta chain) was identified during a study of shared clonotypes between healthy human individuals. Germline V gives CDR1 LGHNA, CDR2 YNFKEQ. Trimming removed 1 base from V and 0 bases from J, with 4 bases in between. The CDR3 covers 13 residues. Naive CD8 cells lacked CD45RO and underwent positive selection for CCR7, leaving out terminally differentiated effector memory CD45RA+ cells. Every donor, a Caucasian adult, lived in Nashville, Tennessee. Study results and caveats: Investigators collected only blood, and repertoires in tissues likely differ. A reduction in generation probabilities was seen for non-shared clonotypes relative to those shared by all four donors. Naive subsets, compared against memory subsets, generally had larger estimated richness values.

This clone came up once. As yet, its antigen is unknown. The table came from immunoSEQ multiplex PCR; TCRdb's copy has only in-frame clones and leaves some out. The sample lists around 600,000 clones; nearly 98% were seen once. The receptor was isolated from a man aged 30-40 years in good health. The specimen sequenced was naive CD8+ T cells sorted from blood. The V and J genes are TRBV4-2 and TRBJ2-7; no clear D. Here the CDR3 reads CASSQVLSYEQYF. CDR3 in DNA: TGTGCCAGCAGCCAAGTCCTCTCCTACGAGCAGTACTTC.